This section outlines one T cell receptor beta chain sequence together with its context. What this receptor recognizes is not known. The sample holds no much larger clone one base away, and base qualities are not on file. The CDR3 regions of human TCRbeta chains were analyzed by immunosequencing. Per the authors' processing: Repertoire TCRs were checked for matches against a reference library of SARS-CoV-2-specific TCRs that had been generated using the MIRA antigen-specificity platform. Breadth meant the fraction of unique TCRs that were SARS-CoV-2-associated, whereas depth meant the fraction of total T cells that were SARS-CoV-2-associated. Using the MIRA data, every spike-specific TCR was mapped to the spike region that the TCR reacted to and assigned to either a CD4 or a CD8 class. Log10-transformed breadth and depth values were compared by one-way ANOVA with Sidak's multiple comparisons tests. The table comes from immuneACCESS by way of TCRdb, which keeps in-frame sequences with V and J called. Part of the clones is missing from these tables; in studies checked, under half for an unresolved V gene and the rest for unknown reasons. Clone size and the V and J calls come from that table; the DNA yielded D and trimming. The sample includes roughly 120,000 clones, with around 90% observed a single time. Of the sample, about 10% falls within the top ten clones.

The sample belongs to a study of T cell responses to AZD1222 COVID-19 vaccine (dated by TCRdb to about 2021). Study-level background: AZD1222 recipients whose second dose came at about 4 weeks and those whose second dose came at about 12 weeks were combined into one group, since spike-specific TCR depth and breadth did not differ between the two schedules. TCR sequencing covered about 230 trial participants: nearly 210 given two doses of AZD1222 and around 26 given two doses of MenACWY control vaccine. Trial participants were enrolled into age subgroups of 18-55, 56-69 and 70-plus years, which contained around 140, 26 and 57 TCR-sequenced participants, respectively. The study at large found these results: Because no day 14 peak-response samples were available, repertoires were characterized only after the peak T cell response. In the small 56-69-year group, the increase in depth fell short of significance, most likely because of low power. Participants were mostly white British and included more females than males, and it was suggested by the authors that clonal diversity may have been underestimated. Reportedly, close to half of the unique spike-specific TCRs recognized epitopes lying outside the regions that are mutated in the B.1.351 and B.1.1.7 variants. After two AZD1222 doses, both the breadth and the depth of spike-specific TCRs were significantly higher than at day 0 and than in MenACWY recipients. The vaccine-associated CD4 TCRs covered the entire spike protein, and the dominant responses fell in regions 160-218 and 743-854. Conclusions about previously exposed vaccinees are limited, since just five to seven AZD1222 recipients were seropositive for SARS-CoV-2 at baseline.

The sample's time point label, decoded: baseline before first vaccination. The vaccinee samples were drawn from two UK trials, COV001 and COV002, one of which was a single-blind randomized controlled phase 2/3 trial testing AZD1222 (ChAdOx1 nCoV-19) in healthy adults. Trial participant PBMC samples were collected at day 0 and day 28 after the second dose for TCRbeta chain sequencing. Looking up the germline V gene (reference sequence) yields CDR1 SEHNR and CDR2 FQNEAQ. The junction carries 10 bases between V and J, which are trimmed by 4 bases and 0 bases respectively. The CDR3 spans 15 residues, from the cysteine through the phenylalanine. Only the CDR3 DNA is retained, 45 bases long and in frame from the first base.

The rearranged segments are TRBV7-9 and TRBJ1-3, with TRBD1 as a weak D call on 6 bases. The starting material was peripheral blood, obtained on day 0 of AZD1222 vaccination. The TCR sequence derives from an adult in good health. The nucleotides are TGTGCCAGCAGCTCGGACAGAGCCTCTGGAAACACCATATATTTT. Its protein product is CASSSDRASGNTIYF.